This T cell receptor beta chain was sequenced in a study of T cell responses to AZD1222 COVID-19 vaccine. Study summary: Second-dose intervals of approximately 4 or approximately 12 weeks were pooled.

The repertoire was sequenced with immunoSEQ multiplex PCR; TCRdb's copy has only in-frame clones and lacks some. The data show about 140,000 clones, roughly 90% seen once. Trimming left V 2 bases short and J 1 base short, with 11 bases between. The germline V gene has CDR1 SGHDN and CDR2 FVKESK. The CDR3 extends over 16 amino acids. This specimen consisted of peripheral blood, obtained on day 0 of AZD1222 vaccination. This TCR came from an adult in good health. The J gene is TRBJ2-2, the V gene TRBV14; D perhaps matches TRBD1 (6 bases). The CDR3, as DNA: TGTGCCAGCAGCCAACTCCAGGGGTTGAACACCGGGGAGCTGTTTTTT. The encoded protein is CASSQLQGLNTGELFF.